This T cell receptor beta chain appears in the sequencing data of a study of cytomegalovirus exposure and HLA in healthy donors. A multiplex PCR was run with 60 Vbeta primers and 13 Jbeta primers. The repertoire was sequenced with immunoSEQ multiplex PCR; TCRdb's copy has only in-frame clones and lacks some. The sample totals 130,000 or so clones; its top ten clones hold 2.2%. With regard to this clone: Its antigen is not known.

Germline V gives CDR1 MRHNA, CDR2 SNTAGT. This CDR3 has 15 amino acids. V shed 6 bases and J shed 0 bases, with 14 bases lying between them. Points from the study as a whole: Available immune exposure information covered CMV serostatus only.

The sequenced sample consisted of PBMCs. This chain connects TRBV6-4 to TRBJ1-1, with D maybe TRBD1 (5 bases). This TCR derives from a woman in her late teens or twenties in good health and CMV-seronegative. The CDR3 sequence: CASRGLAGLNTEAFF. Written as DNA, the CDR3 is TGTGCCAGCAGGGGACTGGCGGGGTTGAACACTGAAGCTTTCTTT.